This TCR beta chain was sequenced during a study of T cells after yellow fever vaccination. Study at large: The SMART-Seq v4 Ultra Low Input method served to prepare the low-cell-number fractions. Study-level points and caveats: The booster response re-showed most primary clones: approximately 95% CD4, almost 90% CD8. High-abundance clonotypes from the bulk population could contaminate FACS-sorted repertoires. Clonotypes appearing in both CD4 and CD8 compartments existed, and their share was small.

TCRdb processed the 5' RACE reads anew with MiXCR; each CDR3 protein has one entry. In the table there are 50,000 or so distinct CDR3 sequences, more than 5.5% of which are singletons. Germline V CDR1 and CDR2: SQVTM, ANQGSEA. The CDR3 is 14 amino acids. V lost 0 bases and J 2 bases, leaving 11 bases between the germline ends. About this clonotype: Its antigen is currently unknown.

The sample in question was CD8+ T cells sorted from PBMCs, obtained on the day of the first yellow fever vaccination. The chain recombines TRBV29-1 with TRBJ2-7; no firm D call. The receptor was isolated from a young man who received the YFV17D yellow fever vaccine. The CDR3 bases are TGCAGCGTTGAAGATCGCAAAGCTCCCTACGAGCAGTACTTC. Its protein is CSVEDRKAPYEQYF.